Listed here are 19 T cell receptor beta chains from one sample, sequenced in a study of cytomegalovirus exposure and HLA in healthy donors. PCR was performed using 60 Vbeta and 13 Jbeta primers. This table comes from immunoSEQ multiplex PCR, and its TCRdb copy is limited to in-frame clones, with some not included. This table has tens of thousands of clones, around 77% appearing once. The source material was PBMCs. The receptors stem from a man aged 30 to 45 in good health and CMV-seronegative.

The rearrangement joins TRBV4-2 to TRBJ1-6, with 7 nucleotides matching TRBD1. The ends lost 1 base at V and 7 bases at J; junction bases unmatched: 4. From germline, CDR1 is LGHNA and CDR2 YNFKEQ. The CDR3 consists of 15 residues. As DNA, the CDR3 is TGTGCCAGCAGCCAAGTGGGGACAGCCAATTCACCCCTCCACTTT. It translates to CASSQVGTANSPLHF.

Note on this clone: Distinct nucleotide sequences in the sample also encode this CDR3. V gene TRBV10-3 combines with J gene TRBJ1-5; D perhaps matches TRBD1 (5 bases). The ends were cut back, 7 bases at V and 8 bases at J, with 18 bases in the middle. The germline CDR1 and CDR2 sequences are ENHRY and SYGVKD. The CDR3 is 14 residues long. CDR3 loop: CAITQGGWGEPQHF. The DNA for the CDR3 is TGTGCCATCACCCAAGGAGGGTGGGGGGAGCCCCAGCATTTT.

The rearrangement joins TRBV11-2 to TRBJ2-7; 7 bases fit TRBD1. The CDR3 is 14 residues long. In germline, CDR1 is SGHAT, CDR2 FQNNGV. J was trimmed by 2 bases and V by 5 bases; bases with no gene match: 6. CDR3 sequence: CASSVPGQPYEQYF. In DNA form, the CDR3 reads TGTGCCAGCAGCGTACCGGGACAGCCCTACGAGCAGTACTTC.

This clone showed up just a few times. CDR3 amino acids: CASSLDPQGGQPQHF. CDR3 DNA sequence: TGCGCCAGCAGCTTGGACCCTCAAGGGGGTCAGCCCCAGCATTTT. The chain joins TRBV5-1 to TRBJ1-5; tentatively, D is TRBD1 (6 bases). V shed 0 bases and J shed 6 bases, with 13 bases lying between them. Germline assignment: CDR1 SGHRS and CDR2 YFSETQ. The CDR3 consists of 15 residues.

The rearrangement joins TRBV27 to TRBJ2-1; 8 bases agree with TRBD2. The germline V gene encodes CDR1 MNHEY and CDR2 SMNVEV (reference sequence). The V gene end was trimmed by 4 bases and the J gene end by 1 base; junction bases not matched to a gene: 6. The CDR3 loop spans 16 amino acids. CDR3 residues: CASSSRREVSYNEQFF. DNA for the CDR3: TGTGCCAGCAGTTCCCGGCGGGAGGTTTCCTACAATGAGCAGTTCTTC.

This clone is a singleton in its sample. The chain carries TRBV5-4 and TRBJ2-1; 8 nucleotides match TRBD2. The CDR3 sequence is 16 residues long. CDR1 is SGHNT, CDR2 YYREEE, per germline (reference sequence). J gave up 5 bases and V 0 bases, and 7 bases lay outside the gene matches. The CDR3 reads CASSLAPGTSHNEQFF. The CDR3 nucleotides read TGTGCCAGCAGCTTGGCCCCCGGGACTAGTCACAATGAGCAGTTCTTC.

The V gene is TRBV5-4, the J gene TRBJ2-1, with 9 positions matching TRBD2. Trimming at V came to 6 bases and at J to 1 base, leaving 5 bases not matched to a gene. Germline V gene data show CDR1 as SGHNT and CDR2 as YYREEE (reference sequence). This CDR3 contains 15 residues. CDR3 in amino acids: CASTPTSGSYNEQFF. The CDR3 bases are TGTGCCAGCACGCCGACTAGCGGTTCCTACAATGAGCAGTTCTTC.

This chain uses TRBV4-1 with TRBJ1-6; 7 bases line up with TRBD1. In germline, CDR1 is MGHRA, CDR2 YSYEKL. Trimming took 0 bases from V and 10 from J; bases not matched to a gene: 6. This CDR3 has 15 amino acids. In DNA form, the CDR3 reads TGCGCCAGCAGCCAAGAAATGAGACAGGGCTCACCCCTCCACTTT. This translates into CASSQEMRQGSPLHF.

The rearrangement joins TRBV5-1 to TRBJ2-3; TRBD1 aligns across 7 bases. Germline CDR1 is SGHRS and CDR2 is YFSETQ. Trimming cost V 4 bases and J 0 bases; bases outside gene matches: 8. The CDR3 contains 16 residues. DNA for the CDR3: TGCGCCAGCAGCCGGTACAGGGGAACTAGCACAGATACGCAGTATTTT. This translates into CASSRYRGTSTDTQYF. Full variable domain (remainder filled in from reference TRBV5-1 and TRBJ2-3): KAGVTQTPRYLIKTRGQQVTLSCSPISGHRSVSWYQQTPGQGLQFLFEYFSETQRNKGNFPGRFSGRQFSNSRSEMNVSTLELGDSALYLCASSRYRGTSTDTQYFGPGTRLTVL.

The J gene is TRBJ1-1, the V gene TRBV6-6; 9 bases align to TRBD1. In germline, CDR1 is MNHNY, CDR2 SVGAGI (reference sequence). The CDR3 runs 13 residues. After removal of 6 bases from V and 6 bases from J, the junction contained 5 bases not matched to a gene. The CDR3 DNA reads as TGTGCCAGCAGCCCCAGGACAGGGGCTGAAGCTTTCTTT. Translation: CASSPRTGAEAFF.

The CDR3 sequence is CASAPGLAVLDSTDTQYF. The CDR3 DNA is TGTGCCAGTGCTCCGGGACTAGCGGTCCTAGATAGCACAGATACGCAGTATTTT. This chain uses TRBV19 with TRBJ2-3; 11 bases are a match to TRBD2. Germline V gene sequence: CDR1 LNHDA, CDR2 SQIVND (reference sequence). The J segment lost 0 bases and the V segment lost 8 bases, leaving 13 bases of the junction unmatched. This CDR3 region has 18 residues.

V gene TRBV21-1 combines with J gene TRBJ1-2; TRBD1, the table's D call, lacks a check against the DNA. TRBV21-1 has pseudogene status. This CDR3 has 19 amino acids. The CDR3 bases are TGTGCCATCAGTCGAACTACTCCAGGGGGTAGTGCTTCTAACTATGGCTACACCTTC. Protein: CAISRTTPGGSASNYGYTF.

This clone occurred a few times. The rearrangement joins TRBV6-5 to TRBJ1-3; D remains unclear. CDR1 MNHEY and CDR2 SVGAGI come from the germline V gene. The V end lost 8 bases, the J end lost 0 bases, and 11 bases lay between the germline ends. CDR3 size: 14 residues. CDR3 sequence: CASEPGGSGNTIYF. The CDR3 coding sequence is TGTGCCAGCGAGCCCGGAGGCTCTGGAAACACCATATATTTT.

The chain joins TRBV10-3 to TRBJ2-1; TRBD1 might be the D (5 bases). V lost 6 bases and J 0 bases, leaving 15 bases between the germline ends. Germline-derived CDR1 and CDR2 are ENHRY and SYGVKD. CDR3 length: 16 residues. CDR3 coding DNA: TGTGCCATCAGGGAGAGCACAGGATACTCCTACAATGAGCAGTTCTTC. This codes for CAIRESTGYSYNEQFF.

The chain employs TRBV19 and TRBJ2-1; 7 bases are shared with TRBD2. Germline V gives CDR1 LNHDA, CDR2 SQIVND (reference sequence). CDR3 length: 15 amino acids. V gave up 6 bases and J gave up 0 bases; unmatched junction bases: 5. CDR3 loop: CASRMRGSSYNEQFF. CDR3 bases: TGTGCCAGTAGAATGCGGGGGAGCTCCTACAATGAGCAGTTCTTC. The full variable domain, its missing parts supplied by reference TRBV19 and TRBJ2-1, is DGGITQSPKYLFRKEGQNVTLSCEQNLNHDAMYWYRQDPGQGLRLIYYSQIVNDFQKGDIAEGYSVSREKKESFPLTVTSAQKNPTAFYLCASRMRGSSYNEQFFGPGTRLTVL.

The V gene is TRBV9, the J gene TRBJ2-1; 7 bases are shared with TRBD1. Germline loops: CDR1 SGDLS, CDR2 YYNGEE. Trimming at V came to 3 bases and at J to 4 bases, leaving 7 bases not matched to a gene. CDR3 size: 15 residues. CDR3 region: CASSAGQPTYNEQFF. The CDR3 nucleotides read TGTGCCAGCAGCGCGGGACAGCCTACTTACAATGAGCAGTTCTTC.

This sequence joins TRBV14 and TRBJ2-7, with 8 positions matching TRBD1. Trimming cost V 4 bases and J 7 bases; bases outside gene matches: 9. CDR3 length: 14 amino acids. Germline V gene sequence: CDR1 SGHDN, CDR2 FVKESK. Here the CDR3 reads CASSPTGDGYEQYF. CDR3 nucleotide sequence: TGTGCCAGCAGCCCGACAGGGGACGGCTATGAGCAGTACTTC.

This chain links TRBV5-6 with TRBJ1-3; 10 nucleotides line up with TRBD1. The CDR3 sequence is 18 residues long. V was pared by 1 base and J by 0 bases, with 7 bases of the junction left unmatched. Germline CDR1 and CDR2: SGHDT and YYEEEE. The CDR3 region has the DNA TGTGCCAGCAGCTTGCTTCCGGGACAGGGGAGCTCTGGAAACACCATATATTTT. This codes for CASSLLPGQGSSGNTIYF.

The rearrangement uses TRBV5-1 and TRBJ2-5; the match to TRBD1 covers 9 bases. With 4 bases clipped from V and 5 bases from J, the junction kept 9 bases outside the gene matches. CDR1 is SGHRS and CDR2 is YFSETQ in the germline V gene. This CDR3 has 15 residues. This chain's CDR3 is CASSRGQGRGETQYF. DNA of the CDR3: TGCGCCAGCAGCCGTGGACAGGGGCGGGGGGAGACCCAGTACTTC.